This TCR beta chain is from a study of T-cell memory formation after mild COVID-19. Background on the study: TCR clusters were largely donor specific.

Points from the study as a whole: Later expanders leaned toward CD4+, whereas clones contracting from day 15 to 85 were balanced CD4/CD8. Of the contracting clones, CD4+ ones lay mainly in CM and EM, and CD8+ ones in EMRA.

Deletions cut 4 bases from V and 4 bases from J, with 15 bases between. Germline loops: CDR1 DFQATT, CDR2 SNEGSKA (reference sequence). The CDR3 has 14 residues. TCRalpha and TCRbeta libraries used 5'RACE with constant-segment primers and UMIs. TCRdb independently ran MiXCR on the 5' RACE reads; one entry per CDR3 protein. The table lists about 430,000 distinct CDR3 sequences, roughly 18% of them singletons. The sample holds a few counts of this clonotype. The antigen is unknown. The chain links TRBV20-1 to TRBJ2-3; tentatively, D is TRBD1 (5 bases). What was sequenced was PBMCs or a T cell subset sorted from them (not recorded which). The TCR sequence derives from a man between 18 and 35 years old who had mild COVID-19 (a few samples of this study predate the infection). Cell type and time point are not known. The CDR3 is CSAKWQGGADTQYF. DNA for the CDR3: TGCAGTGCTAAGTGGCAGGGTGGCGCAGATACGCAGTATTTT.